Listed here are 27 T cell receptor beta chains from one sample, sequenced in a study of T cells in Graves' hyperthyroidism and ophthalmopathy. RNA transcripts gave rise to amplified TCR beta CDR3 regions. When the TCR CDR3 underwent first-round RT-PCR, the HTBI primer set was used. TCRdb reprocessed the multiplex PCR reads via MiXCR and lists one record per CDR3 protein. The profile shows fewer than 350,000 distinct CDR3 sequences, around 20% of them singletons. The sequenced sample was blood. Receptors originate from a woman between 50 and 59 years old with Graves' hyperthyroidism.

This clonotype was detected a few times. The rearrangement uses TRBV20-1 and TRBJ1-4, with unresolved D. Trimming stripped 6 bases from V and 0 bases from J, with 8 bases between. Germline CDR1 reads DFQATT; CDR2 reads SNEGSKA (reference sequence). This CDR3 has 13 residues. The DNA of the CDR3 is TGCAGTGCGAAGAGGGCAACTAATGAAAAACTGTTTTTT. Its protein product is CSAKRATNEKLFF.

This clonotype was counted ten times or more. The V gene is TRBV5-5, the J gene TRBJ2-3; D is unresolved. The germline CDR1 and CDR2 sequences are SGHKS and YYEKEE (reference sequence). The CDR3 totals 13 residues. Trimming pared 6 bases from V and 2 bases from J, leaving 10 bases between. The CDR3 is CASTLDLTDTQYF. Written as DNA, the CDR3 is TGTGCCAGCACCCTGGACCTCACAGATACGCAGTATTTT.

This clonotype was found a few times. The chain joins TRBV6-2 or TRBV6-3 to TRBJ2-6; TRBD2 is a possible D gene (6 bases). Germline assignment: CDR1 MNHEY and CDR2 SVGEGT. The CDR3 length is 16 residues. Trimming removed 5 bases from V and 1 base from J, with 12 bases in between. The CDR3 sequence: CASSPGRSSGANVLTF. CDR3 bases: TGTGCCAGCAGTCCCGGGAGATCTTCTGGGGCCAACGTCCTGACTTTC.

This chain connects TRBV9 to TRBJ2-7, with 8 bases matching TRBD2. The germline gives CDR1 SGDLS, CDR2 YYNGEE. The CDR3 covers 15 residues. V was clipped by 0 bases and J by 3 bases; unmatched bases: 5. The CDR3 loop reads CASSVGTGGDYEQYF. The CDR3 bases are TGTGCCAGCAGCGTAGGAACGGGAGGGGACTACGAGCAGTACTTC.

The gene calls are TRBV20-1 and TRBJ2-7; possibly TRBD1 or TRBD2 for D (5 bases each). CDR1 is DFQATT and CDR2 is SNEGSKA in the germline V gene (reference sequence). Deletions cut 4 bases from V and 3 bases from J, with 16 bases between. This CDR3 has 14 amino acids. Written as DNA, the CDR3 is TGCAGTGCTAAACGTCCCGGGGCCAGCTACGAGCAGTACTTC. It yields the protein CSAKRPGASYEQYF.

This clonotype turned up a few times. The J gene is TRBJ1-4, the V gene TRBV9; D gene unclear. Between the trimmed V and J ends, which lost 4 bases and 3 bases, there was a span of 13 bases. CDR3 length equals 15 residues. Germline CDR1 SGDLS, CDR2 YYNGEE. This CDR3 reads CASSPRPNSNEKLFF. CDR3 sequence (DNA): TGTGCCAGCAGCCCGAGACCGAACTCTAATGAAAAACTGTTTTTT.

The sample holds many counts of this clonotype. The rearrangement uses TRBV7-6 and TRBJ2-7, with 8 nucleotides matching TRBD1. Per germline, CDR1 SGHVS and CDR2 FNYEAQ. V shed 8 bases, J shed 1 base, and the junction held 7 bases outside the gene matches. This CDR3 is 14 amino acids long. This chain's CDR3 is CASDLGQGSYEQYF. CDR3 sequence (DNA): TGTGCCAGCGACCTCGGACAGGGATCCTACGAGCAGTACTTC.

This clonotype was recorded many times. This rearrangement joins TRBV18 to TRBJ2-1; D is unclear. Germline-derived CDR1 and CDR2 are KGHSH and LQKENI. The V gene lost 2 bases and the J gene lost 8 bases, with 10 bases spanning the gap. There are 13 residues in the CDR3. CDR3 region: CASSPGSADEQFF. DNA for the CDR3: TGTGCCAGCTCACCAGGGTCGGCGGATGAGCAGTTCTTC.

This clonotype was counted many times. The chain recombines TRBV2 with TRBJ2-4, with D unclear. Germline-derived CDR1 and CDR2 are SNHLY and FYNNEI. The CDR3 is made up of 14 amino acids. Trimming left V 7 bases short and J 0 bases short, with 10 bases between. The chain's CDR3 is CASNPQVAKNIQYF. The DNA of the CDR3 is TGTGCCAGCAATCCTCAAGTAGCCAAAAACATTCAGTACTTC.

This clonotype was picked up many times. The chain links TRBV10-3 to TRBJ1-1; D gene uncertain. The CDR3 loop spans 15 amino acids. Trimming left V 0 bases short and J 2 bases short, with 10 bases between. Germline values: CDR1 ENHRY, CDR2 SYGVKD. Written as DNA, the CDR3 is TGTGCCATCAGTGAGTCGCCAGGTCCAAACACTGAAGCTTTCTTT. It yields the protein CAISESPGPNTEAFF.

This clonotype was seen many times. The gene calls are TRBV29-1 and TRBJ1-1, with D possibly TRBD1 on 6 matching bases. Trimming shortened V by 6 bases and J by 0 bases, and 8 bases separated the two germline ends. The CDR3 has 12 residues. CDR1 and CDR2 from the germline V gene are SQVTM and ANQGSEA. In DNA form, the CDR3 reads TGCAGCGTAGGACAGATGAACACTGAAGCTTTCTTT. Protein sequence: CSVGQMNTEAFF.

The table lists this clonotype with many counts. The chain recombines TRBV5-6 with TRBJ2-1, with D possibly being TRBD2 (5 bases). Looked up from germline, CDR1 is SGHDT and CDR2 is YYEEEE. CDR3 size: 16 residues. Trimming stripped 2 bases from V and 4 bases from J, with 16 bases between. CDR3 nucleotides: TGTGCCAGCAGCTTCAACCTCGGGGAGATGTACAATGAGCAGTTCTTC. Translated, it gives CASSFNLGEMYNEQFF.

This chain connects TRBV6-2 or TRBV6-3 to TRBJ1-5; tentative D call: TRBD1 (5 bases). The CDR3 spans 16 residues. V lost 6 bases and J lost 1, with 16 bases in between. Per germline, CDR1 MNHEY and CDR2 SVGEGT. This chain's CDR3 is CASRMGGRGSNQPQHF. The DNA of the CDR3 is TGTGCCAGCAGGATGGGAGGAAGGGGAAGCAATCAGCCCCAGCATTTT.

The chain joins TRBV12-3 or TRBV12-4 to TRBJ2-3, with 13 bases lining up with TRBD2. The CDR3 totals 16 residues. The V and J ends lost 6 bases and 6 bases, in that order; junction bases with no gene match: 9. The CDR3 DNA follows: TGTGCCAGCAGACAAGGGACTAGCGGGAACGGGGATACGCAGTATTTT. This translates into CASRQGTSGNGDTQYF.

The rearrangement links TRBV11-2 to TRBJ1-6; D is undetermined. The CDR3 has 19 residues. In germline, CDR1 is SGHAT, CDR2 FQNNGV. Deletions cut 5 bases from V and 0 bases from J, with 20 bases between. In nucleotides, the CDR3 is TGTGCCAGCAGCCCAATCCGTGACCCCTTTAGCTCCTATAATTCACCCCTCCACTTT. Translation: CASSPIRDPFSSYNSPLHF.

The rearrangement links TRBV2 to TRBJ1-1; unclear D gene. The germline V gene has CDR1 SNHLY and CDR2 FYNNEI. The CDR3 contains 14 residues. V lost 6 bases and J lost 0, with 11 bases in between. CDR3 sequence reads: CASSMEGMNTEAFF. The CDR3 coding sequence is TGTGCCAGCAGCATGGAGGGCATGAACACTGAAGCTTTCTTT.

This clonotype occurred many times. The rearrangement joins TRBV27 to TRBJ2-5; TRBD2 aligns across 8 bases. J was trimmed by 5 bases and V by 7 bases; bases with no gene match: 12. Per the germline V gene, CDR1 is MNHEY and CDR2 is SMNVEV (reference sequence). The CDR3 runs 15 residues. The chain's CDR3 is CASTRSGTYGETQYF. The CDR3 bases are TGTGCCAGCACTCGTAGCGGGACCTACGGGGAGACCCAGTACTTC.

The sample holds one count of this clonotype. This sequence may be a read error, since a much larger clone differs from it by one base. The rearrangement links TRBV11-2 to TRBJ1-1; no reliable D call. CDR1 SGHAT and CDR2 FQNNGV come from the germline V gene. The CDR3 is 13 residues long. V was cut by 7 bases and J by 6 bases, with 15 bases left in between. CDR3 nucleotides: TGTGCCAGCATCCCACATCGGACTGCTGAAGCTTTCTTT. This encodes CASIPHRTAEAFF.

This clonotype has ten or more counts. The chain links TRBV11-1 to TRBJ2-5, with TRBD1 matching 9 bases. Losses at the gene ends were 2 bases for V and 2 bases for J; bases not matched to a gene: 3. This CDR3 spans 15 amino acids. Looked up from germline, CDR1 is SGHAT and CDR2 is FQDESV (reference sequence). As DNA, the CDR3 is TGTGCCAGCAGCTTATCGGGACAGGGACAAGAGACCCAGTACTTC. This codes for CASSLSGQGQETQYF. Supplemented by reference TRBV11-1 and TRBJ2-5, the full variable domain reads EAEVAQSPRYKITEKSQAVAFWCDPISGHATLYWYRQILGQGPELLVQFQDESVVDDSQLPKDRFSAERLKGVDSTLKIQPAELGDSAMYLCASSLSGQGQETQYFGPGTRLLVL.

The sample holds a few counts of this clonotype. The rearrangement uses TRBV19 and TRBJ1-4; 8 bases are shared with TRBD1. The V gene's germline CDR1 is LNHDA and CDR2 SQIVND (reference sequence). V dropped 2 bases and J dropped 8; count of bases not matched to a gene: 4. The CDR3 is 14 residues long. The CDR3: CASSITQGAEKLFF. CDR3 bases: TGTGCCAGTAGTATAACTCAGGGGGCGGAAAAACTGTTTTTT.

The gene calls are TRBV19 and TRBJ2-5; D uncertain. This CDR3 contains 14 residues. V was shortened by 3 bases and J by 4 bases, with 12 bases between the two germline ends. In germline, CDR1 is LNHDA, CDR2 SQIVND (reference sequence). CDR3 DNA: TGTGCCAGTAGTATCCTCCAGTCAGGAGAGACCCAGTACTTC. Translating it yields CASSILQSGETQYF. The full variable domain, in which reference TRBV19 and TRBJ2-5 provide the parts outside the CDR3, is DGGITQSPKYLFRKEGQNVTLSCEQNLNHDAMYWYRQDPGQGLRLIYYSQIVNDFQKGDIAEGYSVSREKKESFPLTVTSAQKNPTAFYLCASSILQSGETQYFGPGTRLLVL.

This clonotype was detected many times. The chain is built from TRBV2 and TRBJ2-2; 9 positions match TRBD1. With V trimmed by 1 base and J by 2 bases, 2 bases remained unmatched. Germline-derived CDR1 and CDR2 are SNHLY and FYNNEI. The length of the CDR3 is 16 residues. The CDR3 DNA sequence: TGTGCCAGCAGTGAAGGGACAGGGGAAAACACCGGGGAGCTGTTTTTT. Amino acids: CASSEGTGENTGELFF.

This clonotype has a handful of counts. The CDR3 DNA is TGTGCCAGCAGCTCGCGAATCACCAAAAACATTCAGTACTTC. This sequence encodes CASSSRITKNIQYF. The genes are TRBV11-2 and TRBJ2-4, with D unclear. V was pared by 4 bases and J by 2 bases, with 9 bases between. The germline CDR1 and CDR2 sequences are SGHAT and FQNNGV. The CDR3 consists of 14 residues.

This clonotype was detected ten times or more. The CDR3 DNA reads TGTGCCAGCATACGGGGAGGTAAAGATACGCAGTATTTT. Protein product: CASIRGGKDTQYF. This sequence joins TRBV6-2 or TRBV6-3 and TRBJ2-3, with a weak D call TRBD2 (6 bases). V was shortened by 7 bases and J by 5 bases, with 13 bases between the two germline ends. Germline V CDR1 and CDR2: MNHEY, SVGEGT. CDR3 length: 13 amino acids.

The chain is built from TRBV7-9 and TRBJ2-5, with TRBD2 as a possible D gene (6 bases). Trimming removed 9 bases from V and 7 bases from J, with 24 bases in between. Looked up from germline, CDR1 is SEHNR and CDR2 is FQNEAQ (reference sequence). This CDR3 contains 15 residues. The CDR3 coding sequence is TGTGCCAGTAGCCCCCCAGCCTCCCTGGGGGGGACCCAGTACTTC. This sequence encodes CASSPPASLGGTQYF.

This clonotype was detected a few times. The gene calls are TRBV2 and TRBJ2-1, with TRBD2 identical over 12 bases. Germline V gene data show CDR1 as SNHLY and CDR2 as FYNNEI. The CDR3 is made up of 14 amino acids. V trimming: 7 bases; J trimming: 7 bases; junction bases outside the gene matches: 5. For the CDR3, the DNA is TGTGCCAGCAAGCTAGCGGGAGGGGATAATGAGCAGTTCTTC. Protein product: CASKLAGGDNEQFF.

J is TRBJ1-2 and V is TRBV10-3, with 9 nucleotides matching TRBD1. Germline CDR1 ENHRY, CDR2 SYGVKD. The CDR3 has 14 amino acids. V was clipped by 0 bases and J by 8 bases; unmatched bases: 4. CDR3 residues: CAISESNRGQGYTF. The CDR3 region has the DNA TGTGCCATCAGTGAGTCGAACAGGGGGCAAGGCTACACCTTC.